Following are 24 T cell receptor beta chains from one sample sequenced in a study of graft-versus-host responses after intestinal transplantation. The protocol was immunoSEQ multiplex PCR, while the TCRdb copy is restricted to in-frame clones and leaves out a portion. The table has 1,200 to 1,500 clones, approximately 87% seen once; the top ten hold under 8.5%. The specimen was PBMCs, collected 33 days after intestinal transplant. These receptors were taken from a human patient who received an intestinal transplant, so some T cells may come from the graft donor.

The CDR3 coding sequence is TGTGCCAGCAGCTTGCCAGGGGCGATCAGCTATGGCTACACCTTC. This translates into CASSLPGAISYGYTF. This chain links TRBV7-9 with TRBJ1-2; a possible D gene is TRBD1 (6 bases). Deletions cut 3 bases from V and 4 bases from J, with 15 bases between. The CDR3 totals 15 residues. Germline-derived CDR1 and CDR2 are SEHNR and FQNEAQ (reference sequence).

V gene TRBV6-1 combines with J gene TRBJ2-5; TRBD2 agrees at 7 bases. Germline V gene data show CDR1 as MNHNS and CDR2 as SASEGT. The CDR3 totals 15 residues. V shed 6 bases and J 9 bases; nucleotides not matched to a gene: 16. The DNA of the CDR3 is TGTGCCAGCAGCGATCGGGCCTCCTCACGGGGGGCCCAGTACTTC. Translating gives CASSDRASSRGAQYF.

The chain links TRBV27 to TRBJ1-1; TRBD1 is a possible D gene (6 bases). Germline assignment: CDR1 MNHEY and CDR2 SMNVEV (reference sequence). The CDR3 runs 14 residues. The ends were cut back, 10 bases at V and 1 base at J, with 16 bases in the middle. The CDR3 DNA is TGTGCCACTCGGCGGGGGGCGTCGAACACTGAAGCTTTCTTT. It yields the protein CATRRGASNTEAFF.

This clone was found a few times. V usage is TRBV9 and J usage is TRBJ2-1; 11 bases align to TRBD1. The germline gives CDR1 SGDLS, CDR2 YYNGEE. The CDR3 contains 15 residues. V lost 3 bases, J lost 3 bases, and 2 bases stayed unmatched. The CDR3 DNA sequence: TGTGCCAGCAGCGATGGGACAGGGGGCTACAATGAGCAGTTCTTC. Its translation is CASSDGTGGYNEQFF.

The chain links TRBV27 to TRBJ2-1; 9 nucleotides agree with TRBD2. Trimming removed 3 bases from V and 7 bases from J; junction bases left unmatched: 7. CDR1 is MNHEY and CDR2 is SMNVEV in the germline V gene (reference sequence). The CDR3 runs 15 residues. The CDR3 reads CASSFLAGVLNEQFF. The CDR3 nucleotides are TGTGCCAGCAGTTTCTTAGCGGGAGTTTTAAATGAGCAGTTCTTC.

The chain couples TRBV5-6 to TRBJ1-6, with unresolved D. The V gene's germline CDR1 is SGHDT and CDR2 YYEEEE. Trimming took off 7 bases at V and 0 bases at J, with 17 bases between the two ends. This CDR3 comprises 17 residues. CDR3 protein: CASFRGRKSSYNSPLHF. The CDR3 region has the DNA TGTGCCAGCTTTCGTGGGCGTAAGAGCTCCTATAATTCACCCCTCCACTTT.

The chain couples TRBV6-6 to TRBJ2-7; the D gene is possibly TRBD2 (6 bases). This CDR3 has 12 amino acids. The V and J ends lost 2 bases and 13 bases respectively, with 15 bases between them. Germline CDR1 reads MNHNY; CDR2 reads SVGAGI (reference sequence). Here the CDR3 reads CASSYTREFVYF. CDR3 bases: TGTGCCAGCAGTTACACTCGGGAGTTCGTTTACTTC.

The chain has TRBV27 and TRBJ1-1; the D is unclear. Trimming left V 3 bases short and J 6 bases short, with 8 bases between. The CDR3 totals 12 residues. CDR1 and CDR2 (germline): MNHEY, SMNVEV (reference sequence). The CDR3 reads CASSLEGSEAFF. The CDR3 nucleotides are TGTGCCAGCAGTTTGGAAGGGTCTGAAGCTTTCTTT.

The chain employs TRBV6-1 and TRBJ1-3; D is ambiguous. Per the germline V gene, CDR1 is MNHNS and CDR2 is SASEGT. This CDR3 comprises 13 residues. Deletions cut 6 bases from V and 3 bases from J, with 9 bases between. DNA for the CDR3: TGTGCCAGCAGCCACAGTGGTGGAAACACCATATATTTT. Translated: CASSHSGGNTIYF.

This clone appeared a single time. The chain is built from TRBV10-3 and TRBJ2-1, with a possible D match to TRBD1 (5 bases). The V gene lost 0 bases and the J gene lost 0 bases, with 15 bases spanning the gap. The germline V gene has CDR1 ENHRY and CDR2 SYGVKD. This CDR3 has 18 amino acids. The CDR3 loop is CAISESTQTDSSYNEQFF. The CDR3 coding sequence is TGTGCCATCAGTGAGTCTACCCAGACTGACAGCTCCTACAATGAGCAGTTCTTC.

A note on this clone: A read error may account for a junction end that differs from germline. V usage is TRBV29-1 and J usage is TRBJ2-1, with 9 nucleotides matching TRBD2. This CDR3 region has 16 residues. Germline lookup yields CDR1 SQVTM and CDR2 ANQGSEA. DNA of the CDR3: TGCAGCGTAGAGGGATTGAGGACTAGCGAGACAAATGAGCCGCTCTTC. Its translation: CSVEGLRTSETNEPLF.

CDR3 loop: CASSFIGTNSTDTQYF. The CDR3 coding sequence is TGCGCCAGCAGTTTCATCGGGACTAATAGCACAGATACGCAGTATTTT. V gene TRBV23-1 combines with J gene TRBJ2-3, with 7 bases fitting TRBD2. TRBV23-1 qualifies as an ORF whose function is uncertain. Germline trimming cut 5 bases from V and 0 bases from J; bases unmatched to any gene: 8. The CDR3 runs 16 residues.

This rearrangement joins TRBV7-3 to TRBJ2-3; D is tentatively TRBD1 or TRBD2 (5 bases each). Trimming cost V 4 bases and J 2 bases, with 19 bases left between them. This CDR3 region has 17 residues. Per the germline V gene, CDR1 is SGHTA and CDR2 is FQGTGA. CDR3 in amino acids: CASSSAGAVANTDTQYF. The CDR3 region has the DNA TGTGCCAGCAGCTCAGCCGGGGCTGTGGCAAACACAGATACGCAGTATTTT.

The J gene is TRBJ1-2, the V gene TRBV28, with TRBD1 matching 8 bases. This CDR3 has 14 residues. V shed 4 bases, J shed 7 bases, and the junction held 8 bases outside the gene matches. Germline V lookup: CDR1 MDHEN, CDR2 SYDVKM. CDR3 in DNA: TGTGCCAGCAGTTCAAGCAGGGGGCGGGCTGGCTACACCTTC. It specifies CASSSSRGRAGYTF.

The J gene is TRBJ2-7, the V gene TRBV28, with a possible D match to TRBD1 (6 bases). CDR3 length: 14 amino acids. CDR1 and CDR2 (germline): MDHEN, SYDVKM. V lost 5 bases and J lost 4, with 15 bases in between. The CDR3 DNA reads TGTGCCAGCAGTCCAATCTGGACAGTTTACGAGCAGTACTTC. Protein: CASSPIWTVYEQYF. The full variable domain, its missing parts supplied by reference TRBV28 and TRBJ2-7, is DVKVTQSSRYLVKRTGEKVFLECVQDMDHENMFWYRQDPGLGLRLIYFSYDVKMKEKGDIPEGYSVSREKKERFSLILESASTNQTSMYLCASSPIWTVYEQYFGPGTRLTVT.

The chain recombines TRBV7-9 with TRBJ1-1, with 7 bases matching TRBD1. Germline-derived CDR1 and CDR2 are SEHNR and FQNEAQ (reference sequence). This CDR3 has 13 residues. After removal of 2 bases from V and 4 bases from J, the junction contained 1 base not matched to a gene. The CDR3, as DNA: TGTGCCAGCAGCTTAAGGGGGCTCACTGAAGCTTTCTTT. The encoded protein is CASSLRGLTEAFF.

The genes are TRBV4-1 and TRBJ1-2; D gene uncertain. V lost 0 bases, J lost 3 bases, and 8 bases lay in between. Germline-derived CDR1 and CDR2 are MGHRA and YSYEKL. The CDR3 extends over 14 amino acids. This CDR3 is CASSQEPGDYGYTF. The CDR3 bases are TGCGCCAGCAGCCAAGAGCCGGGCGACTATGGCTACACCTTC.

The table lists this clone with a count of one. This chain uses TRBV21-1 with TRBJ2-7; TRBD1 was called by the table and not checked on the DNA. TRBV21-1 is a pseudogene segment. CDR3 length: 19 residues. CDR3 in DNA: TGTGCCAGCAGCAACCCCGGGACAGGTCCAACCTTCGGGATCTACGAGCAGTACTTC. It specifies CASSNPGTGPTFGIYEQYF.

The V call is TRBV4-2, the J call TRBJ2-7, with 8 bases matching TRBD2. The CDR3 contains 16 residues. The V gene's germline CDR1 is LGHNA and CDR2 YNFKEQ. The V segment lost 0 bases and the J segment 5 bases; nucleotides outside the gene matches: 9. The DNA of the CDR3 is TGTGCCAGCAGCCAAGAGGCCAGCGGGAGTCCCCACGAGCAGTACTTC. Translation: CASSQEASGSPHEQYF.

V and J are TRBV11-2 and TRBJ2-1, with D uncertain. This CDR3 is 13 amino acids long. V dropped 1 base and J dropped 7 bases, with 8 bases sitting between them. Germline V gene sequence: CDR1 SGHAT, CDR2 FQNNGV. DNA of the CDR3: TGTGCCAGCAGCTTAGTTCCCGGGAATGAGCAGTTCTTC. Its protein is CASSLVPGNEQFF.

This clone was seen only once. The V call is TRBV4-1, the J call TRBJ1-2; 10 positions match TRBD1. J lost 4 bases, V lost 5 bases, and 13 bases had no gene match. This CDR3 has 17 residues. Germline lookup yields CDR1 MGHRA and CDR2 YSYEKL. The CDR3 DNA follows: TGCGCCAGCAGCGCGACCGGGACAGGGGTTCACGGCTATGGCTACACCTTC. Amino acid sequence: CASSATGTGVHGYGYTF.

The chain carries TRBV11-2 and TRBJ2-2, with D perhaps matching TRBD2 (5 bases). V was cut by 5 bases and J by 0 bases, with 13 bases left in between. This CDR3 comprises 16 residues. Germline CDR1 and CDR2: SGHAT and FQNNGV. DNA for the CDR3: TGTGCCAGCAGCGGCTTGACCGGGGCGAACACCGGGGAGCTGTTTTTT. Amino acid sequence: CASSGLTGANTGELFF.

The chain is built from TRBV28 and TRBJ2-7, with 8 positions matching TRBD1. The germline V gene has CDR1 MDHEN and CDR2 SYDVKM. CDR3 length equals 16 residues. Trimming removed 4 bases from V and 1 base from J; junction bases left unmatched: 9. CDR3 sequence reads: CASSSSRQGRSYEQYF. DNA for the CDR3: TGTGCCAGCAGTTCCTCTCGACAGGGGCGGTCCTACGAGCAGTACTTC. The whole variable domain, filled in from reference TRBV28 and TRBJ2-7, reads DVKVTQSSRYLVKRTGEKVFLECVQDMDHENMFWYRQDPGLGLRLIYFSYDVKMKEKGDIPEGYSVSREKKERFSLILESASTNQTSMYLCASSSSRQGRSYEQYFGPGTRLTVT.

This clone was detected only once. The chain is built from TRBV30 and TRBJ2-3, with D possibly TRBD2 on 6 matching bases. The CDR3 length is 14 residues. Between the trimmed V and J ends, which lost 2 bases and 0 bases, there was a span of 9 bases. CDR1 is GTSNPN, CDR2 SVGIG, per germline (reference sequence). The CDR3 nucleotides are TGTGCCTGGAGTATCAGCGGGAGCACAGATACGCAGTATTTT. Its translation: CAWSISGSTDTQYF.